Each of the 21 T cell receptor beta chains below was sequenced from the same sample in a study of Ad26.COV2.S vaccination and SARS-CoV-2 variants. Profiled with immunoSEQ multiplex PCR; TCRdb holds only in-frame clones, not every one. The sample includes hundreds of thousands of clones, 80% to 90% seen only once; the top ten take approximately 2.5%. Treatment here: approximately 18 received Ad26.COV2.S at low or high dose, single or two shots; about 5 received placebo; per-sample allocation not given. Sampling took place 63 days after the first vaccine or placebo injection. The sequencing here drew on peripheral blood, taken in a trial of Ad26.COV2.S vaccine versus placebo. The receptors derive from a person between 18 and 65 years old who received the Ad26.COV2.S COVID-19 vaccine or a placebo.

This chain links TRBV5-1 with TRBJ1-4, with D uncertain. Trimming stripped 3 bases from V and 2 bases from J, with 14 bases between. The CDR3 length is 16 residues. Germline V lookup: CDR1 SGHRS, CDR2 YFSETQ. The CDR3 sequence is CASSYRGRGTNEKLFF. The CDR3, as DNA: TGCGCCAGCAGCTATCGGGGTCGAGGGACTAATGAAAAACTGTTTTTT. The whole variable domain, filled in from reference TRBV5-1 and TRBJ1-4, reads KAGVTQTPRYLIKTRGQQVTLSCSPISGHRSVSWYQQTPGQGLQFLFEYFSETQRNKGNFPGRFSGRQFSNSRSEMNVSTLELGDSALYLCASSYRGRGTNEKLFFGSGTQLSVL.

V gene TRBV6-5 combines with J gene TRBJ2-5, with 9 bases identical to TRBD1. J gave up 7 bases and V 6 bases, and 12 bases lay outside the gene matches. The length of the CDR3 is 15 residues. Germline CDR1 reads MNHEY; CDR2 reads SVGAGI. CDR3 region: CASSWDRAIPGTQYF. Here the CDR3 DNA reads TGTGCCAGCAGCTGGGACAGGGCAATCCCGGGGACCCAGTACTTC.

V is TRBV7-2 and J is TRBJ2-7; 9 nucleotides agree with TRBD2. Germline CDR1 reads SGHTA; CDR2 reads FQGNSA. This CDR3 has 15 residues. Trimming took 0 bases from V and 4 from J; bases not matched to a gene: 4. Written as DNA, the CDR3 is TGTGCCAGCAGCTTAGCAGCGGGAGGTAATTACGAGCAGTACGTC. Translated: CASSLAAGGNYEQYV.

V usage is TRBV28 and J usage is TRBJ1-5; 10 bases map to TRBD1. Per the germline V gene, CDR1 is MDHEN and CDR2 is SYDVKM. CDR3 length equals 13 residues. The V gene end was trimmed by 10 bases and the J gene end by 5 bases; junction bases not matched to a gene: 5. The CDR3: CATTTGGYQPQHF. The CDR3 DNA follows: TGTGCCACGACGACAGGGGGCTATCAGCCCCAGCATTTT.

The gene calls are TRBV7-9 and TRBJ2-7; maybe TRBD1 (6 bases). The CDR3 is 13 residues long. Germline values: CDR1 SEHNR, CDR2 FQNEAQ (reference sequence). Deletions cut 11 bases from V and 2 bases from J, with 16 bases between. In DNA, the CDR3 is TGTGCCGAAGAGGGGGATAGCGCCTACGAGCAGTACTTC. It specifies CAEEGDSAYEQYF.

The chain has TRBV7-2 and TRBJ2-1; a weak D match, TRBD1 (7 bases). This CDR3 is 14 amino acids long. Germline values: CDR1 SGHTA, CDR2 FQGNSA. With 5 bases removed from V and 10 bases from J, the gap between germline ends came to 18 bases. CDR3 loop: CASSGDSRGDEQFF. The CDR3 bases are TGTGCCAGCAGCGGGGACAGTCGCGGGGACGAGCAGTTCTTC.

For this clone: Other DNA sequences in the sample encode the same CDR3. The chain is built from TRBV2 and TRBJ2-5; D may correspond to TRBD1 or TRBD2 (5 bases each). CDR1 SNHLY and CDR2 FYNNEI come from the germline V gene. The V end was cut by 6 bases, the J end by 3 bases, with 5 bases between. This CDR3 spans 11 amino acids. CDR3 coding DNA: TGTGCCAGCAGGGGGGAAGAGACCCAGTACTTC. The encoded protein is CASRGEETQYF.

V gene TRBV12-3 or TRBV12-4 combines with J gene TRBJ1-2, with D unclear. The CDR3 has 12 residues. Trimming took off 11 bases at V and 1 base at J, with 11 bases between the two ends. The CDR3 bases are TGTGCCTCGGGTGAATTTAACTATGGCTACACCTTC. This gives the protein CASGEFNYGYTF.

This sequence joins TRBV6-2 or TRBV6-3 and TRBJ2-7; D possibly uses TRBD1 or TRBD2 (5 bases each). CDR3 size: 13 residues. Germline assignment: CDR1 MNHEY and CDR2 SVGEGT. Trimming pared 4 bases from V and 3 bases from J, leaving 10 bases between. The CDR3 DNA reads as TGTGCCAGCAGTTTACGGGGCTACTACGAGCAGTACGTC. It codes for CASSLRGYYEQYV.

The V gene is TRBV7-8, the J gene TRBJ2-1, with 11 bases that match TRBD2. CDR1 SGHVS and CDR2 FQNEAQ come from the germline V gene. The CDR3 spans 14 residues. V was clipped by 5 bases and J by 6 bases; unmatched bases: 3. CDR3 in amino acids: CASSLGTSGNEQFF. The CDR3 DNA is TGTGCCAGCAGCCTCGGGACTAGCGGCAATGAGCAGTTCTTC.

The CDR3 DNA follows: TGTGCCAGCAGCGAGAGGACAGGGCGTAATTCACCCCTCCACTTT. Its translation: CASSERTGRNSPLHF. This chain connects TRBV6-4 to TRBJ1-6, with TRBD1 matching over 8 bases. The CDR3 is 15 amino acids. The V and J ends lost 6 bases and 6 bases, in that order; junction bases with no gene match: 7. CDR1 and CDR2 (germline): MRHNA, SNTAGT.

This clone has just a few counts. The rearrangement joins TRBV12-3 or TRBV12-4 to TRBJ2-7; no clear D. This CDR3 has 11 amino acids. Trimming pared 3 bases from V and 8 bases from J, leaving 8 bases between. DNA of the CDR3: TGTGCCAGCAGTTTCAAGGGTAAGCAGTACTTC. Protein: CASSFKGKQYF.

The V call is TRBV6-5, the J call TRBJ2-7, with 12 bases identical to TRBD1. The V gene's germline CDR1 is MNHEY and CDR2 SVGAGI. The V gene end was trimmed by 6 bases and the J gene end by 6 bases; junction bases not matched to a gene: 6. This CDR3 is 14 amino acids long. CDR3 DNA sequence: TGTGCCAGCAGCCCGGGACAGGGGGCTGGCGAGCAGTACGTC. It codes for CASSPGQGAGEQYV.

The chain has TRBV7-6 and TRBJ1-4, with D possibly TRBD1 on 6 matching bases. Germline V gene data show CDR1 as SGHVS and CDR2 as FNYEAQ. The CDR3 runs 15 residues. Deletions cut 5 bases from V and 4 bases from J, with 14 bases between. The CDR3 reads CASSPQQGGNEKLFF. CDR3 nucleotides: TGTGCCAGCAGCCCTCAACAGGGAGGTAATGAAAAACTGTTTTTT.

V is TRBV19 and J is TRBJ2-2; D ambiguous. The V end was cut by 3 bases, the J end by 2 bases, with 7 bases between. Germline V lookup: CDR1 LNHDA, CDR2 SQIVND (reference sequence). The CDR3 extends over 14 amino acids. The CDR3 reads CASSILLNTGELFF. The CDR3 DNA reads TGTGCCAGTAGTATCCTACTCAACACCGGGGAGCTGTTTTTT. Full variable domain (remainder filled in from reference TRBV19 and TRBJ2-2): DGGITQSPKYLFRKEGQNVTLSCEQNLNHDAMYWYRQDPGQGLRLIYYSQIVNDFQKGDIAEGYSVSREKKESFPLTVTSAQKNPTAFYLCASSILLNTGELFFGEGSRLTVL.

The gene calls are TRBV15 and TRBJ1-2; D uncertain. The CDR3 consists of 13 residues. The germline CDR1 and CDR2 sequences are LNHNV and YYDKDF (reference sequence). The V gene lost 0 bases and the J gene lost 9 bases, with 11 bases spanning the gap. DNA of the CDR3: TGTGCCACCAGCAGAGATTTAGGCAGGAGCTACACCTTC. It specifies CATSRDLGRSYTF.

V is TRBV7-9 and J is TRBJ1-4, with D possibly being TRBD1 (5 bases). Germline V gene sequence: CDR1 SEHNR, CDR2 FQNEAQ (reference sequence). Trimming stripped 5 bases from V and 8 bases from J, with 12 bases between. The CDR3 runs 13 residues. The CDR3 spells CASSTWGREKLFF. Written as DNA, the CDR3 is TGTGCCAGCAGCACCTGGGGGAGGGAAAAACTGTTTTTT.

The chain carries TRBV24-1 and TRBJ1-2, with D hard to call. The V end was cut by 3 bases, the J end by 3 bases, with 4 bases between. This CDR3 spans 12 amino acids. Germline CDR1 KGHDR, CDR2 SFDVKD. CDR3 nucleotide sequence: TGTGCCACCAGTGATGCCTACTATGGCTACACCTTC. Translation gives CATSDAYYGYTF.

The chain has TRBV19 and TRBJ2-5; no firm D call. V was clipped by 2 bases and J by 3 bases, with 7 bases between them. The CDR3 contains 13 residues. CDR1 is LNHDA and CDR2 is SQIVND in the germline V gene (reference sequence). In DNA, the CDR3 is TGTGCCAGTAGTATATATGGGGAAGAGACCCAGTACTTC. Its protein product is CASSIYGEETQYF.

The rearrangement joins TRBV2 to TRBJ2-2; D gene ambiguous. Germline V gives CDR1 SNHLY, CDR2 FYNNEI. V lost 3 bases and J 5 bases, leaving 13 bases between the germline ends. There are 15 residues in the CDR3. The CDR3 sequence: CASSDRLGGTGELFF. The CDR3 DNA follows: TGTGCCAGCAGTGACAGGTTGGGCGGAACCGGGGAGCTGTTTTTT.

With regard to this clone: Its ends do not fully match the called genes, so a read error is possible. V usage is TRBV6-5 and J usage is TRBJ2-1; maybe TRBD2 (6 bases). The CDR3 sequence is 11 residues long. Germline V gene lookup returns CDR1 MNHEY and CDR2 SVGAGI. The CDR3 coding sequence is TGTGCCAGCAGTTCCGTCGGGACTTCAGTCTTC. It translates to CASSSVGTSVF.